Given below is one T cell receptor beta chain in context. TCRdb's table, derived via immunoSEQ multiplex PCR, lists solely in-frame clones and lacks some. The sample holds some 150,000 clones, more than 60% seen once. The data belong to a study of blood T cell repertoires in COVID-19. After removal of 6 bases from V and 6 bases from J, the junction contained 3 bases not matched to a gene. The CDR3 is made up of 13 amino acids. Germline CDR1 reads MNHEY; CDR2 reads SVGAGI. Sequenced material: peripheral blood. The chain carries TRBV6-5 and TRBJ1-5, with TRBD1 matching over 9 bases. The origin of this receptor is a woman aged 50 to 60 with active or convalescent COVID-19. The DNA for the CDR3 is TGTGCCAGCAGCCGGACAGGGGTTCAGCCCCAGCATTTT. Residues: CASSRTGVQPQHF.